The present TCR beta chain was sequenced within a study of OX40 agonist ivuxolimab in advanced cancers. In the study overall: An agonistic anti-OX40 (CD134) antibody, ivuxolimab, was used to treat the patients. Aged about 23 to 90 with a mean of about 60 years, they were under 85% male.

With baseline, cycle 4 day 1, and cycle 7 day 1 as timepoints, blood was sampled. The method was immunoSEQ multiplex PCR; TCRdb's version includes in-frame clones alone and lacks a portion of them. The table records 120,000 or so clones, about 94% of them present only once. The germline CDR1 and CDR2 sequences are SGHRS and YFSETQ. CDR3 length: 14 amino acids. V lost 3 bases and J 0 bases, leaving 8 bases between the germline ends. The chain carries TRBV5-1 and TRBJ2-3; D unclear. The TCR sequence derives from an adult with an advanced solid tumor such as melanoma, head and neck, liver or kidney cancer. Sequenced material: CD4+ or CD8+ T cells sorted from blood, taken in a trial of the OX40 agonist ivuxolimab. The CDR3 DNA sequence: TGCGCCAGCAGCTCCCGGTCTAGCACAGATACGCAGTATTTT. It specifies CASSSRSSTDTQYF.